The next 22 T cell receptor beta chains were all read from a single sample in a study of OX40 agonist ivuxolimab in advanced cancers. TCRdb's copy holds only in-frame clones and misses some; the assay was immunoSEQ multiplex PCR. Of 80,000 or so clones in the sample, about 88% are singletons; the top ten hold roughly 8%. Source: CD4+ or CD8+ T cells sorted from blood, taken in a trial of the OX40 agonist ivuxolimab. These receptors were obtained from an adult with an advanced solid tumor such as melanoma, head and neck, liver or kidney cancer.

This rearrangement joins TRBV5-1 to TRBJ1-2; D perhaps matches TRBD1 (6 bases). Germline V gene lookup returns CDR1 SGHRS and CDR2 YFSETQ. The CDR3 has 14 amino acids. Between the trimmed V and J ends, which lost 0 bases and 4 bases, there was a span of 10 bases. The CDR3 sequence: CASSLGGATYGYTF. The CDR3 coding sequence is TGCGCCAGCAGCTTGGGGGGGGCCACCTATGGCTACACCTTC.

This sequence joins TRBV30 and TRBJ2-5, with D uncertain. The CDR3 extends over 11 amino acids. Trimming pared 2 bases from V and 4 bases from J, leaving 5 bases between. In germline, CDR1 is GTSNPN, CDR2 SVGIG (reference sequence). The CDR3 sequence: CAWSLGETQYF. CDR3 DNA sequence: TGTGCCTGGAGTCTCGGAGAGACCCAGTACTTC. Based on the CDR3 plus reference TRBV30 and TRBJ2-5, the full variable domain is SQTIHQWPATLVQPVGSPLSLECTVEGTSNPNLYWYRQAAGRGLQLLFYSVGIGQISSEVPQNLSASRPQDRQFILSSKKLLLSDSGFYLCAWSLGETQYFGPGTRLLVL.

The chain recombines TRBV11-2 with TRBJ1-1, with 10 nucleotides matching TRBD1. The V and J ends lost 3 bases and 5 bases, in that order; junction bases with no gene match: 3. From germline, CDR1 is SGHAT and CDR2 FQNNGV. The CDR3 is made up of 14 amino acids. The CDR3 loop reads CASSFGQGVTEAFF. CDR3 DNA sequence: TGTGCCAGCAGCTTCGGACAGGGGGTGACTGAAGCTTTCTTT.

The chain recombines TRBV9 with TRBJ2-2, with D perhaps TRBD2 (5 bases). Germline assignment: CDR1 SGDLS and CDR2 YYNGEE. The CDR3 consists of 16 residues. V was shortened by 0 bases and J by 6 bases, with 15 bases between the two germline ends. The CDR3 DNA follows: TGTGCCAGCAGCGTAGGGGTAACTAGATGGGCCGGGGAGCTGTTTTTT. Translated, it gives CASSVGVTRWAGELFF.

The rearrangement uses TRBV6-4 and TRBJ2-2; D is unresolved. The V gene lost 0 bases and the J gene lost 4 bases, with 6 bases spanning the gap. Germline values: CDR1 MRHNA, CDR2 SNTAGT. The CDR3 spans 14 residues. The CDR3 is CASSDSPGTGELFF. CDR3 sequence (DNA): TGTGCCAGCAGTGACTCCCCAGGCACCGGGGAGCTGTTTTTT.

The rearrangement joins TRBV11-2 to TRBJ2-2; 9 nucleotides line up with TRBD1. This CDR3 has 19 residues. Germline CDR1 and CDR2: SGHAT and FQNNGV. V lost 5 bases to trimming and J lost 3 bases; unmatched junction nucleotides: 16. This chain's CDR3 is CASSASIYRGRVYTGELFF. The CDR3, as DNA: TGTGCCAGCAGCGCATCCATTTACAGGGGGCGCGTGTACACCGGGGAGCTGTTTTTT. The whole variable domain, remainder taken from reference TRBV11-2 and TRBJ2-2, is EAGVAQSPRYKIIEKRQSVAFWCNPISGHATLYWYQQILGQGPKLLIQFQNNGVVDDSQLPKDRFSAERLKGVDSTLKIQPAKLEDSAVYLCASSASIYRGRVYTGELFFGEGSRLTVL.

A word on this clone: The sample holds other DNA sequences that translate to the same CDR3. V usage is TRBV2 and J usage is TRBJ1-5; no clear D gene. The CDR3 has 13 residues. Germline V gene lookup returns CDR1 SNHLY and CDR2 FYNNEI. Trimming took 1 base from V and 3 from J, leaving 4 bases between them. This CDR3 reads CASSEDLNQPQHF. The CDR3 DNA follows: TGTGCCAGCAGTGAAGACCTCAATCAGCCCCAGCATTTT. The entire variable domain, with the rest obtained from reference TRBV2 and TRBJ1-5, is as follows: EPEVTQTPSHQVTQMGQEVILRCVPISNHLYFYWYRQILGQKVEFLVSFYNNEISEKSEIFDDQFSVERPDGSNFTLKIRSTKLEDSAMYFCASSEDLNQPQHFGDGTRLSIL.

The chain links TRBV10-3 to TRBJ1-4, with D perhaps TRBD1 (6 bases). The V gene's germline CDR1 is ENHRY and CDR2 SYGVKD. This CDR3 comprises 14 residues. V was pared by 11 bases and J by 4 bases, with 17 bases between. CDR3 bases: TGTGCCGTAGGAGGGGGGCAGGTTAATGAAAAACTGTTTTTT. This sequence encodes CAVGGGQVNEKLFF.

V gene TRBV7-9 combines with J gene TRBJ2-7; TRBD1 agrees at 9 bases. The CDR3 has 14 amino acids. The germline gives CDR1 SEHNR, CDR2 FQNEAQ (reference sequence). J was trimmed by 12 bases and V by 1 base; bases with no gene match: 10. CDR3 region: CASSLEMIGQGTYF. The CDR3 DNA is TGTGCCAGCAGCTTAGAGATGATCGGACAGGGGACGTACTTC.

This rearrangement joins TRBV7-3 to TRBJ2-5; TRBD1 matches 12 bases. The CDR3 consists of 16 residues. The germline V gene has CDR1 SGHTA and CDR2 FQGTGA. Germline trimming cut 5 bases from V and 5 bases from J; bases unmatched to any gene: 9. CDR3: CASSLQGQGAGETQYF. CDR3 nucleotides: TGTGCCAGCAGCCTACAGGGACAGGGGGCAGGGGAGACCCAGTACTTC.

The CDR3 reads CSVGQSYEQYF. The CDR3 DNA reads as TGCAGCGTTGGACAGTCCTACGAGCAGTACTTC. The chain carries TRBV29-1 and TRBJ2-7; TRBD1 is a possible D gene (5 bases). Deletions cut 4 bases from V and 1 base from J, with 5 bases between. CDR3 size: 11 residues. Germline-derived CDR1 and CDR2 are SQVTM and ANQGSEA.

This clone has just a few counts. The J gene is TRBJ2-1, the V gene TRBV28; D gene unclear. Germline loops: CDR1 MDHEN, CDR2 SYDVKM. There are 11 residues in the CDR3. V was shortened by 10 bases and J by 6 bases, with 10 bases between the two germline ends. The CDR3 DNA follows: TGTGCCACCTATATTACCAATGAGCAGTTCTTC. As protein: CATYITNEQFF.

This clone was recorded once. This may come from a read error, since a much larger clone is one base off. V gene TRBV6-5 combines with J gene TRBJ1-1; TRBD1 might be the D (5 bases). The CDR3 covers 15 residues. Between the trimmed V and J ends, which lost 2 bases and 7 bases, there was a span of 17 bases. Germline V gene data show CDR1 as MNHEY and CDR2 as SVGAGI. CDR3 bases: TGTGCCAGCAGTTACCTTACTGGACGGGGGAATGAAGCTTTCTTT. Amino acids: CASSYLTGRGNEAFF.

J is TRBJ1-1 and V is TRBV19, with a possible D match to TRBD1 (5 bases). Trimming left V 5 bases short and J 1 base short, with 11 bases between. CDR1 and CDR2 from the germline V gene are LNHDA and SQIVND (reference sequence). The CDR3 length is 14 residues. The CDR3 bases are TGTGCCAGTAGTGGGGGACTCTGGAACACTGAAGCTTTCTTT. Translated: CASSGGLWNTEAFF.

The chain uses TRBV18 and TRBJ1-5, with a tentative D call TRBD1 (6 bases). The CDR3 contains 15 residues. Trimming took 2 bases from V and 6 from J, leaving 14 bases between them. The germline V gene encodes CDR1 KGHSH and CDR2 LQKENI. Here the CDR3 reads CASSPTEGGSQPQHF. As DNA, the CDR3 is TGTGCCAGCTCACCAACCGAGGGGGGGAGTCAGCCCCAGCATTTT. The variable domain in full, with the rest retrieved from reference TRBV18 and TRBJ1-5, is NAGVMQNPRHLVRRRGQEARLRCSPMKGHSHVYWYRQLPEEGLKFMVYLQKENIIDESGMPKERFSAEFPKEGPSILRIQQVVRGDSAAYFCASSPTEGGSQPQHFGDGTRLSIL.

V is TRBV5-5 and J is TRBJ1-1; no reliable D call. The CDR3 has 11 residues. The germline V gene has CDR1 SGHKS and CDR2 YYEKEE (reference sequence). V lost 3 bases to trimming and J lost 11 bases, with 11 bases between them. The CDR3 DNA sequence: TGTGCCAGCAGCTCCAACCTCCTCGCTTTCTTT. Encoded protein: CASSSNLLAFF.

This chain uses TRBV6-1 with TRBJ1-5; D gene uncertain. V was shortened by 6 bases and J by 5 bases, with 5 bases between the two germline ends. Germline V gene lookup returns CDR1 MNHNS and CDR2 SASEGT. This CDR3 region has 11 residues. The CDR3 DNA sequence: TGTGCCAGCAGAATTGATCAGCCCCAGCATTTT. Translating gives CASRIDQPQHF.

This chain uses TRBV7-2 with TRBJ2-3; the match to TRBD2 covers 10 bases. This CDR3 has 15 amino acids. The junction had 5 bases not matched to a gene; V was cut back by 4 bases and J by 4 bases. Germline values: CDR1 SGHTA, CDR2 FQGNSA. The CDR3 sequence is CASSSSGRDADTQYF. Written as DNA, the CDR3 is TGTGCCAGCAGCTCAAGCGGGAGGGACGCAGATACGCAGTATTTT. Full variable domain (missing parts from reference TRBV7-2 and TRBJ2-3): GAGVSQSPSNKVTEKGKDVELRCDPISGHTALYWYRQSLGQGLEFLIYFQGNSAPDKSGLPSDRFSAERTGGSVSTLTIQRTQQEDSAVYLCASSSSGRDADTQYFGPGTRLTVL.

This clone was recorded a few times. The CDR3 here is CASSPLSAGAGGNTIYF. The CDR3 DNA follows: TGTGCCAGCTCACCACTCTCAGCGGGGGCGGGCGGAAACACCATATATTTT. This chain links TRBV18 with TRBJ1-3, with D possibly being TRBD1 (6 bases). The CDR3 runs 17 residues. Germline lookup yields CDR1 KGHSH and CDR2 LQKENI. Trimming left V 1 base short and J 4 bases short, with 17 bases between.

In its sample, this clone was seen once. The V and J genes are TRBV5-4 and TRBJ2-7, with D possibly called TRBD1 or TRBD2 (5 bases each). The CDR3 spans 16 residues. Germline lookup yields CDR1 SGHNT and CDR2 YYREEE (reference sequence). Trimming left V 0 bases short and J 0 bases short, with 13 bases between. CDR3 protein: CASSLGGRRSSYEQYF. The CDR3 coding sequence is TGTGCCAGCAGCTTGGGGGGACGTAGGAGCTCCTACGAGCAGTACTTC. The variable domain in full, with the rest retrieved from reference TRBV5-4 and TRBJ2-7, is ETGVTQSPTHLIKTRGQQVTLRCSSQSGHNTVSWYQQALGQGPQFIFQYYREEENGRGNFPPRFSGLQFPNYSSELNVNALELDDSALYLCASSLGGRRSSYEQYFGPGTRLTVT.

The CDR3 loop is CASSQVRGTNYGYTF. As DNA, the CDR3 is TGTGCCAGCAGCCAAGTGAGAGGAACTAACTATGGCTACACCTTC. V usage is TRBV4-2 and J usage is TRBJ1-2; D is undetermined. V gave up 1 base and J gave up 0 bases, with 9 bases separating them. This CDR3 is 15 amino acids long. Germline V gene lookup returns CDR1 LGHNA and CDR2 YNFKEQ.

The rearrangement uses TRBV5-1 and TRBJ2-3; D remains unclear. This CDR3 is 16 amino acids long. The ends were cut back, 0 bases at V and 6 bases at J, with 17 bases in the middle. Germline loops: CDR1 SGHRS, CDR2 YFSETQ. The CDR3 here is CASSLERKGMGDTQYF. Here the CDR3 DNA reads TGCGCCAGCAGCTTGGAACGGAAGGGAATGGGGGATACGCAGTATTTT.